A selection of T cell receptor beta chains follows, all from one sample in a study of blood T cell repertoires in COVID-19. Data came from immunoSEQ multiplex PCR; TCRdb stores just in-frame clones and leaves some out. The table includes about 330,000 clones, around 86% detected once. Material: PBMCs or T cells enriched from blood (not recorded which). The receptors were sampled from a woman under 30 who had recovered from COVID-19. The CDR3 runs from the conserved cysteine through the conserved F or W. The D gene is left open where the match is weak. The size of a clone is reported for some rows only, either as once, few or many, or as a class for expanded clones.

V,size,D,length,J,DNA,CDR3
TRBV9,.,.,14,TRBJ1-6,TGTGCCAGCAGCGTTACAGGGCAGAATTCACCCCTCCACTTT,CASSVTGQNSPLHF
TRBV27,once,.,15,TRBJ1-5,TGTGCCAGCAGTGAGGACCCGCGGGGGGCATCGCCCCAGCATTTT,CASSEDPRGASPQHF
TRBV6-5,.,.,12,TRBJ1-1,TGTGCCAGCAGTTTACAGGGAAATGAAGCTTTCTTT,CASSLQGNEAFF
TRBV3-1/TRBV3-2,.,TRBD1,14,TRBJ2-5,TGTGCCAGCAGCCAACGGGACAGGCAAGAGACCCAGTACTTC,CASSQRDRQETQYF
TRBV7-7,.,TRBD1,15,TRBJ1-6,TGTGCCAGCAGCGCCGGGACAGGGAATAATTCACCCCTCCACTTT,CASSAGTGNNSPLHF
TRBV12-3/TRBV12-4,.,.,13,TRBJ2-3,TGTGCCAGCAGTTTTGGCCTCGTGGATACGCAGTATTTT,CASSFGLVDTQYF
TRBV19,once,TRBD2,15,TRBJ2-7,TGTGCCAGTAGACCCGGACTAGCGGGGGCCTACGAGCAGTACTTC,CASRPGLAGAYEQYF
TRBV5-1,.,.,12,TRBJ2-3,TGCGCCAGCAGCCCAAACACAGATACGCAGTATTTT,CASSPNTDTQYF
TRBV18,.,.,16,TRBJ2-7,TGTGCCAGCTCACCGACTGCACAGGGTACTACCTACGAGCAGTACTTC,CASSPTAQGTTYEQYF
TRBV28,.,TRBD1,14,TRBJ2-7,TGTGCCAGCAGGAGACAGGGCTCGGGCTACGAGCAGTACTTC,CASRRQGSGYEQYF
TRBV11-2,.,TRBD1,13,TRBJ1-2,TGTGCCAGCACCCGAACAGGGGTTTCTGGCTACACCTTC,CASTRTGVSGYTF
TRBV27,.,.,15,TRBJ2-2,TGTGCCAGCAGTCCGGGACACCTGAACACCGGGGAGCTGTTTTTT,CASSPGHLNTGELFF
TRBV19,.,TRBD2,17,TRBJ2-2,TGTGCCAGTAGTATAGTAGTTGAGCGGGGGGCCACCGGGGAGCTGTTTTTT,CASSIVVERGATGELFF
TRBV5-4,.,TRBD2,15,TRBJ2-7,TGTGCCAGCAGCTTGGGCACTAGCGCGTCCTACGAGCAGTACTTC,CASSLGTSASYEQYF
TRBV29-1,.,TRBD2,13,TRBJ2-5,TGCAGCGCGACTAGCGGGGACCAAGAGACCCAGTACTTC,CSATSGDQETQYF
TRBV28,.,TRBD1,17,TRBJ2-7,TGTGCCAGCAGTTCGGCCGGACAGGGGGCCGGACCTCACGAGCAGTACTTC,CASSSAGQGAGPHEQYF
TRBV30,.,.,10,TRBJ1-1,TGTGCCTGGACCAGGACTGAAGCTTTCTTT,CAWTRTEAFF
TRBV6-5,.,.,15,TRBJ1-1,TGTGCCAGCACCCTTGGGGGACAAAGGGGCACTGAAGCTTTCTTT,CASTLGGQRGTEAFF
TRBV28,.,.,15,TRBJ2-3,TGTGCCAGCAGTCACTCACAGGGACGCACAGATACGCAGTATTTT,CASSHSQGRTDTQYF
TRBV25-1,.,.,14,TRBJ1-3,TGTGCCAGCAGTGCGGGGACACCCGGAAACACCATATATTTT,CASSAGTPGNTIYF
TRBV29-1,.,TRBD2,13,TRBJ2-7,TGCAGCGCCCGACTAGCGGGGACTTACGAGCAGTACTTC,CSARLAGTYEQYF
TRBV6-5,.,TRBD2,16,TRBJ2-2,TGTGCCAGCAGTTCCCCTAGCGGGAGTATGACCGGGGAGCTGTTTTTT,CASSSPSGSMTGELFF
TRBV6-5,.,.,14,TRBJ2-3,TGTGCCAGCAGTTACTCCCCCCTAGAAGATACGCAGTATTTT,CASSYSPLEDTQYF
TRBV28,.,.,12,TRBJ1-2,TGTGCCAGCAGTTTCTTAGACTATGGCTACACCTTC,CASSFLDYGYTF
TRBV3-1/TRBV3-2,.,.,15,TRBJ2-2,TGTGCCAGCAGAACTTGGAGGGCGCCCACCGGGGAGCTGTTTTTT,CASRTWRAPTGELFF
TRBV6-2/TRBV6-3,.,TRBD2,14,TRBJ2-7,TGTGCCAGCAGTTTGGGAAGCGGGAGCTTGGAGCAGTACTTC,CASSLGSGSLEQYF